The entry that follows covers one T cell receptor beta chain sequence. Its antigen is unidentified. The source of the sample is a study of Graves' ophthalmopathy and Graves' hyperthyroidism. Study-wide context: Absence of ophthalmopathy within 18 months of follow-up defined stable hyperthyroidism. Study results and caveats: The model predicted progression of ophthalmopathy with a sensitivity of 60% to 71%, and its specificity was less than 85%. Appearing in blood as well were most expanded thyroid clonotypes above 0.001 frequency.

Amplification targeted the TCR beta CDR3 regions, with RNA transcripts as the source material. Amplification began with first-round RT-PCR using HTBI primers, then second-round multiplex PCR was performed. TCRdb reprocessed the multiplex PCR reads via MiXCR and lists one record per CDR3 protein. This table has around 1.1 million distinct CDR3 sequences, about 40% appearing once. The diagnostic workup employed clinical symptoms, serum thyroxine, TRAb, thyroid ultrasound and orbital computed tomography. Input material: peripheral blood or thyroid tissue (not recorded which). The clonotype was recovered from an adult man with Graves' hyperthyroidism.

This chain's CDR3 is CASSKTIGTAEAFF. CDR3 sequence (DNA): TGTGCCAGCAGTAAGACAATCGGGACAGCTGAAGCTTTCTTT. This sequence joins TRBV12-3 or TRBV12-4 and TRBJ1-1; 7 nucleotides align to TRBD1. V lost 5 bases to trimming and J lost 6 bases; unmatched junction nucleotides: 9. This CDR3 has 14 residues.